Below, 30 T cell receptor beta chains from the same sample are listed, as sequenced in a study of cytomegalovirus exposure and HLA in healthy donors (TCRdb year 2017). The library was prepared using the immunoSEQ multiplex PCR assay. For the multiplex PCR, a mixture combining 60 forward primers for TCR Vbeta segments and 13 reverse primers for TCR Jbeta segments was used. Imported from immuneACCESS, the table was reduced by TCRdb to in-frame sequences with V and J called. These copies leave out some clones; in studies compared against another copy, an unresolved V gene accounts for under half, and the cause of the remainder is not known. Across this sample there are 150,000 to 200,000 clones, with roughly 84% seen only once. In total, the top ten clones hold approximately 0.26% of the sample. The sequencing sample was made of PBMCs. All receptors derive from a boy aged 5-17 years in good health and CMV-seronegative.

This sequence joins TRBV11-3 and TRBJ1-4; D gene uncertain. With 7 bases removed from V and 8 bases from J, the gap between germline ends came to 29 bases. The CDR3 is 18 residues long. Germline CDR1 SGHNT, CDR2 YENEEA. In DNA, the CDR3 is TGTGCCAGCAAGTGTGGCATCCTAGACCGACTAGAGGAGGAAAAACTGTTTTTT. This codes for CASKCGILDRLEEEKLFF.

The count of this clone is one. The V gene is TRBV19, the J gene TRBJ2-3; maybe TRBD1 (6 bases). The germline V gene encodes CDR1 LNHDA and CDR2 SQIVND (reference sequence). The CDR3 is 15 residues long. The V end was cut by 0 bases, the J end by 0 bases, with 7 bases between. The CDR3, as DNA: TGTGCCAGTAGTATAGATGGGGGCAGCACAGATACGCAGTATTTT. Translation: CASSIDGGSTDTQYF.

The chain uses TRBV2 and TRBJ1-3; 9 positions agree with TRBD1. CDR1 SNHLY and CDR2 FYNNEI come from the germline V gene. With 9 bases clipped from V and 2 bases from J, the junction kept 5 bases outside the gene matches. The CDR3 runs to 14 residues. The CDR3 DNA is TGTGCCAGGGAGGGGACAGGGACTGGAAACACCATATATTTT. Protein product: CAREGTGTGNTIYF.

The CDR3 sequence is CASIIQPGSDGYTF. The CDR3 nucleotides read TGTGCCAGCATCATACAACCCGGGTCGGATGGCTACACCTTC. J is TRBJ1-2 and V is TRBV7-2; D not resolved. The CDR3 is 14 residues long. V lost 7 bases, J lost 6 bases, and 18 bases lay in between. Germline V gene sequence: CDR1 SGHTA, CDR2 FQGNSA.

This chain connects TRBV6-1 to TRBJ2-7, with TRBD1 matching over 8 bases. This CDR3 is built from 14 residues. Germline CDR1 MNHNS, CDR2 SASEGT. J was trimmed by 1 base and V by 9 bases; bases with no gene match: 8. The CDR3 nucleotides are TGTGCCAGTGATCGGACAGGGCGATCCTACGAGCAGTACTTC. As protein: CASDRTGRSYEQYF.

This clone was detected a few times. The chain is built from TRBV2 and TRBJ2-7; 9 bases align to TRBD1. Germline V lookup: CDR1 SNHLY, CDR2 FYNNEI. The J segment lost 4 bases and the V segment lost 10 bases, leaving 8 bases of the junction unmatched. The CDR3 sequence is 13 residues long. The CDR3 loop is CAIPGQGIYEQYF. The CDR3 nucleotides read TGTGCCATCCCGGGACAGGGTATTTACGAGCAGTACTTC.

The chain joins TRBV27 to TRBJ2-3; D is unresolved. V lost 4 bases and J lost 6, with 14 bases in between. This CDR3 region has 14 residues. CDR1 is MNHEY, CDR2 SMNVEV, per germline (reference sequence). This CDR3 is CASSSPPLRDTQYF. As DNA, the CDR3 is TGTGCCAGCAGTTCTCCCCCTCTCCGGGATACGCAGTATTTT.

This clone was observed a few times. CDR3 sequence: CASSLLGHRTDTQYF. DNA of the CDR3: TGTGCCAGCAGCCTACTAGGGCACCGCACAGATACGCAGTATTTT. The V call is TRBV11-1, the J call TRBJ2-3, with a tentative D call TRBD2 (5 bases). The CDR3 is made up of 15 amino acids. Trimming stripped 5 bases from V and 1 base from J, with 13 bases between. The V gene's germline CDR1 is SGHAT and CDR2 FQDESV (reference sequence). Using reference TRBV11-1 and TRBJ2-3 for the parts outside the CDR3, the full variable domain is EAEVAQSPRYKITEKSQAVAFWCDPISGHATLYWYRQILGQGPELLVQFQDESVVDDSQLPKDRFSAERLKGVDSTLKIQPAELGDSAMYLCASSLLGHRTDTQYFGPGTRLTVL.

The CDR3 loop is CASSLGLGLGDTQYF. The CDR3 coding sequence is TGTGCCAGCAGCTTGGGTCTAGGTCTTGGAGATACGCAGTATTTT. The rearrangement uses TRBV5-6 and TRBJ2-3; D call uncertain. Germline V gene data show CDR1 as SGHDT and CDR2 as YYEEEE. The CDR3 has 15 residues. The V gene lost 0 bases and the J gene lost 5 bases, with 13 bases spanning the gap.

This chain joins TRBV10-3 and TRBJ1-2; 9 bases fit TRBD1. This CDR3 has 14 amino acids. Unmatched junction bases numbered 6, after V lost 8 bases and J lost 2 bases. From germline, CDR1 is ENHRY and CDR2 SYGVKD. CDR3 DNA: TGTGCCATCCGGGACAGGGTGGAGAACTATGGCTACACCTTC. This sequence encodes CAIRDRVENYGYTF.

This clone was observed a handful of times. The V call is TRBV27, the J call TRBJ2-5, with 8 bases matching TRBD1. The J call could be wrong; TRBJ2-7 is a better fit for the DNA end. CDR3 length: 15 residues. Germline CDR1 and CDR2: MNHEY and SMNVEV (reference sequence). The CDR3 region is CASSYGQGLSYEQYF. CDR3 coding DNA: TGTGCCAGCAGTTACGGACAGGGTCTAAGTTACGAGCAGTACTTC.

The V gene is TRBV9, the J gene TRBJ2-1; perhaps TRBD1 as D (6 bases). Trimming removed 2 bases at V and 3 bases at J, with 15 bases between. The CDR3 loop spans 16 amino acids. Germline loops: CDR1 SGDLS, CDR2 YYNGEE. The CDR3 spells CASSVNDRLFYNEQFF. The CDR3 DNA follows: TGTGCCAGCAGCGTGAACGACAGGCTATTCTACAATGAGCAGTTCTTC.

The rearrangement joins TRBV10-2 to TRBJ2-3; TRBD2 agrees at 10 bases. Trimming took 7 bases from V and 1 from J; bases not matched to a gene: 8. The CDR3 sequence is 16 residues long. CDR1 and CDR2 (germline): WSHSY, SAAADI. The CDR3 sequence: CASTERLAGGTDTQYF. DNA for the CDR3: TGCGCCAGCACCGAGCGGCTAGCGGGAGGCACAGATACGCAGTATTTT.

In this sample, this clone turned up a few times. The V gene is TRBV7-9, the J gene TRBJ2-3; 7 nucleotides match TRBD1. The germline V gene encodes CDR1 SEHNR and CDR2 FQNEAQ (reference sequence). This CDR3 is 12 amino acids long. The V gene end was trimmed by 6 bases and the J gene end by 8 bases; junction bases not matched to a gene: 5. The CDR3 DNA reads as TGTGCCAGCAGTAAAGGGGGCGGTACGCAGTATTTT. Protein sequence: CASSKGGGTQYF.

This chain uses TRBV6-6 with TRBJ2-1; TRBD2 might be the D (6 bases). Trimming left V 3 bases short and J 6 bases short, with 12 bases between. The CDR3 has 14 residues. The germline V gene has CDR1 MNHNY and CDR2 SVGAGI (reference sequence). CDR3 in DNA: TGTGCCAGCAGTTATCGGGAGCCGGGCAATGAGCAGTTCTTC. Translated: CASSYREPGNEQFF.

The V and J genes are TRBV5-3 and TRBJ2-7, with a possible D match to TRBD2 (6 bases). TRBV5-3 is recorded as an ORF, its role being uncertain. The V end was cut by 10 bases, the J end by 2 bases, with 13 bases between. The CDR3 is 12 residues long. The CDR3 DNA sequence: TGTGCCGGGAGGACCCATCCCTACGAGCAGTACTTC. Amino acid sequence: CAGRTHPYEQYF.

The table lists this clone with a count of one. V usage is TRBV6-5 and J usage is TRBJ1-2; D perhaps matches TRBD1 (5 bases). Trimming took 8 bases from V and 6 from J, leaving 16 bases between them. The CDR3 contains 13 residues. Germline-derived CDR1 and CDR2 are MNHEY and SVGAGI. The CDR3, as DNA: TGTGCCAGCCGGAGGGACCTGGGGGATGGCTACACCTTC. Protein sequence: CASRRDLGDGYTF.

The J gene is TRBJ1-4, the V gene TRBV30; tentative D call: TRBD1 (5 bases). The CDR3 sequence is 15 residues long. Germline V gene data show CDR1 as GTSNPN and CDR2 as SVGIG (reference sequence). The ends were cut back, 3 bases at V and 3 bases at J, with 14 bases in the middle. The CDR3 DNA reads TGTGCCTGGAGGGACCGGGGGGGTTCTAATGAAAAACTGTTTTTT. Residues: CAWRDRGGSNEKLFF.

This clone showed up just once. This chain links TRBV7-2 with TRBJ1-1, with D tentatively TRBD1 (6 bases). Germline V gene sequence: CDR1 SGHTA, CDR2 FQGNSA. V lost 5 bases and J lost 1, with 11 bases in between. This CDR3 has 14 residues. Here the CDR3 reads CASSKGHANTEAFF. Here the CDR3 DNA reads TGTGCCAGCAGCAAGGGACACGCGAACACTGAAGCTTTCTTT.

CDR3 nucleotides: TGTGCCAGCAGCTGGGTTACCGGGGCGGGGGGGTACAATGAGCAGTTCTTC. It translates to CASSWVTGAGGYNEQFF. The chain couples TRBV7-9 to TRBJ2-1; 9 bases are shared with TRBD2. The ends lost 4 bases at V and 4 bases at J; junction bases unmatched: 11. CDR1 and CDR2 from the germline V gene are SEHNR and FQNEAQ (reference sequence). The CDR3 extends over 17 amino acids.

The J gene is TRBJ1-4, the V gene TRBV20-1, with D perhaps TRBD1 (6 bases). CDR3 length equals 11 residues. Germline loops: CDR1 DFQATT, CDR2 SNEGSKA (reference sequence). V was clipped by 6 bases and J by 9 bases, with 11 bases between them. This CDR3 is CSAQGLQKLFF. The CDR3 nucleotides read TGCAGTGCCCAGGGGTTACAAAAACTGTTTTTT.

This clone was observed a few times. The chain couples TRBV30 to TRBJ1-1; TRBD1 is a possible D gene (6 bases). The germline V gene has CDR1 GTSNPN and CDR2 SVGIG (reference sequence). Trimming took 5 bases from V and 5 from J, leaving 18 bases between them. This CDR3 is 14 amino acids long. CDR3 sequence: CAWGLQGYRTEAFF. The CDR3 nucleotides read TGTGCCTGGGGATTACAGGGTTATAGGACTGAAGCTTTCTTT.

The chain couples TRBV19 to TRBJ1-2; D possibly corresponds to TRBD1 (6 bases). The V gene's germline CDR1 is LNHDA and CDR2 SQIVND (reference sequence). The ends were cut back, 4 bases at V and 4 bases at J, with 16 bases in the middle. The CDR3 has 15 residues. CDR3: CASSTRGQPGYGYTF. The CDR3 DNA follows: TGTGCCAGTAGTACACGAGGACAGCCGGGCTATGGCTACACCTTC.

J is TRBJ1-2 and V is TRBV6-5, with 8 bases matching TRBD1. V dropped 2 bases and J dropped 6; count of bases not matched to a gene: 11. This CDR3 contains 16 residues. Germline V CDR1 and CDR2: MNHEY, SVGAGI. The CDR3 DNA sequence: TGTGCCAGCAGTTACCAACCCTGGACAGGGCTCGATGGCTACACCTTC. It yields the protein CASSYQPWTGLDGYTF.

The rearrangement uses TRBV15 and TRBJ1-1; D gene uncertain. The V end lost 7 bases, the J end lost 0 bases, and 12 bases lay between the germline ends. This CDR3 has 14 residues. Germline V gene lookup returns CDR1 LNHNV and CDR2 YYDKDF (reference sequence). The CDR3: CATTLGAMNTEAFF. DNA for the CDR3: TGTGCCACCACGCTGGGCGCAATGAACACTGAAGCTTTCTTT.

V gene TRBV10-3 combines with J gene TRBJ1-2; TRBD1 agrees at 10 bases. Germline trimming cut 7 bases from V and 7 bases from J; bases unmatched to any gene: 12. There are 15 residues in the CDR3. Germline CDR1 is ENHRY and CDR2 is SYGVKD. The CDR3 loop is CAITRDRGQDGGYTF. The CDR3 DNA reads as TGTGCCATCACCCGAGACAGGGGGCAAGACGGTGGCTACACCTTC.

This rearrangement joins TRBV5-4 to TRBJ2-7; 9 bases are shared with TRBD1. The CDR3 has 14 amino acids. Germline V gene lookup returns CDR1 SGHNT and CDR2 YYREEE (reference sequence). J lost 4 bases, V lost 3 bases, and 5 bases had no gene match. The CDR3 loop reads CASSSDRGGYEQYF. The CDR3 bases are TGTGCCAGCAGCTCGGACAGGGGAGGGTACGAGCAGTACTTC.

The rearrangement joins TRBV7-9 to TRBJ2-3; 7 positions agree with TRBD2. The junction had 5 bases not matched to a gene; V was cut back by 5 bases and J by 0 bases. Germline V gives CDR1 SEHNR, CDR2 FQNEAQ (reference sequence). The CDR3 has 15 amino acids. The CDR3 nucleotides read TGTGCCAGCAGCGCCCCTAGCGGAAGCACAGATACGCAGTATTTT. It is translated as CASSAPSGSTDTQYF.

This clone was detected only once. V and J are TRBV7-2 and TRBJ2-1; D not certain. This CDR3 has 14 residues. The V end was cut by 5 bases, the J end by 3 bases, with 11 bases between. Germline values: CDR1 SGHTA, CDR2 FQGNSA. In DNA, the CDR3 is TGTGCCAGCAGCCTAACTGGTGGCTACAATGAGCAGTTCTTC. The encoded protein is CASSLTGGYNEQFF.

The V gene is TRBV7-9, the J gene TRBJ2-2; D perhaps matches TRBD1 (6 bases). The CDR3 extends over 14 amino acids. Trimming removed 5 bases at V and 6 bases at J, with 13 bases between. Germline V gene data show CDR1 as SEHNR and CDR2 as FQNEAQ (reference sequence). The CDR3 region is CASSPTGFAGELFF. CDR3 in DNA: TGTGCCAGCAGCCCAACAGGGTTCGCCGGGGAGCTGTTTTTT.